This passage covers 28 T cell receptor beta chains from one sample sequenced in a study of blood T cell repertoires in COVID-19. Only in-frame clones appear in the TCRdb table, and some are missing; sequencing was by immunoSEQ multiplex PCR. The sample contains over 130,000 clones, 82% of which appear only once. Material for sequencing was peripheral blood. The receptors come from a woman of 80 years or more with acute or convalescent COVID-19.

The rearrangement joins TRBV7-8 to TRBJ2-2; D not resolved. CDR3 length: 16 residues. Germline V lookup: CDR1 SGHVS, CDR2 FQNEAQ. V gave up 5 bases and J gave up 0 bases, with 13 bases separating them. The CDR3 protein is CASSPLTSTNTGELFF. The CDR3 DNA is TGTGCCAGCAGCCCCTTGACAAGCACGAACACCGGGGAGCTGTTTTTT.

The chain links TRBV28 to TRBJ2-5, with D possibly matching TRBD1 (5 bases). Germline V gene sequence: CDR1 MDHEN, CDR2 SYDVKM. CDR3 length: 14 amino acids. The V and J ends lost 6 bases and 2 bases respectively, with 13 bases between them. The CDR3 spells CASSLTQGQETQYF. In nucleotides, the CDR3 is TGTGCCAGCAGCCTCACCCAGGGACAAGAGACCCAGTACTTC. Using reference TRBV28 and TRBJ2-5 for the parts outside the CDR3, the full variable domain is DVKVTQSSRYLVKRTGEKVFLECVQDMDHENMFWYRQDPGLGLRLIYFSYDVKMKEKGDIPEGYSVSREKKERFSLILESASTNQTSMYLCASSLTQGQETQYFGPGTRLLVL.

The V and J genes are TRBV9 and TRBJ1-1, with a possible D match to TRBD1 (5 bases). Trimming pared 4 bases from V and 3 bases from J, leaving 19 bases between. This CDR3 spans 16 amino acids. From germline, CDR1 is SGDLS and CDR2 YYNGEE. For the CDR3, the DNA is TGTGCCAGCAGCCACCCGGGGTGGGGGGTGGACACTGAAGCTTTCTTT. This codes for CASSHPGWGVDTEAFF.

V and J are TRBV5-1 and TRBJ1-1; D unresolved. V lost 3 bases and J 1 base, leaving 13 bases between the germline ends. Germline V gene lookup returns CDR1 SGHRS and CDR2 YFSETQ. This CDR3 is built from 15 residues. The CDR3 DNA sequence: TGCGCCAGCAGCTCTCTGACGGGTAGGAACACTGAAGCTTTCTTT. Amino acids: CASSSLTGRNTEAFF.

V is TRBV11-2 and J is TRBJ2-3, with unresolved D. The V end was cut by 1 base, the J end by 3 bases, with 5 bases between. The germline V gene encodes CDR1 SGHAT and CDR2 FQNNGV. The length of the CDR3 is 13 residues. The CDR3 DNA sequence: TGTGCCAGCAGCTTAGGGCCTACAGATACGCAGTATTTT. Its translation is CASSLGPTDTQYF.

The CDR3 here is CARLVDGGALSWQFF. Written as DNA, the CDR3 is TGTGCCAGACTTGTAGACGGGGGGGCTCTATCCTGGCAGTTCTTC. The V call is TRBV27, the J call TRBJ2-1; 8 positions agree with TRBD2. The germline CDR1 and CDR2 sequences are MNHEY and SMNVEV (reference sequence). The CDR3 has 15 amino acids. Germline trimming cut 9 bases from V and 12 bases from J; bases unmatched to any gene: 19.

CDR3 nucleotides: TGTGCCAGCAGTTCTCCCAGAGACAGGGACTATGGCTACACCTTC. This codes for CASSSPRDRDYGYTF. The chain joins TRBV6-5 to TRBJ1-2; 7 nucleotides line up with TRBD1. Germline CDR1 MNHEY, CDR2 SVGAGI. V gave up 4 bases and J gave up 3 bases; unmatched junction bases: 8. The CDR3 length is 15 residues.

The chain uses TRBV10-1 and TRBJ2-5, with 16 bases lining up with TRBD2. After removal of 5 bases from V and 1 base from J, the junction contained 4 bases not matched to a gene. Germline values: CDR1 WNHNN, CDR2 SYGVQD (reference sequence). The CDR3 sequence is 17 residues long. The CDR3 loop is CASSTGTSGGAQETQYF. The CDR3 region has the DNA TGCGCCAGCAGTACCGGGACTAGCGGGGGGGCCCAAGAGACCCAGTACTTC.

V and J are TRBV24-1 and TRBJ1-1; a possible D gene is TRBD1 (6 bases). CDR1 and CDR2 from the germline V gene are KGHDR and SFDVKD. Between the trimmed V and J ends, which lost 4 bases and 7 bases, there was a span of 12 bases. CDR3 length: 13 residues. The CDR3 reads CATSDRDTNEAFF. In DNA form, the CDR3 reads TGTGCCACCAGTGACCGGGACACAAATGAAGCTTTCTTT.

The chain recombines TRBV19 with TRBJ1-5, with D maybe TRBD1 (6 bases). The V end was cut by 5 bases, the J end by 1 base, with 12 bases between. The CDR3 has 15 residues. The V gene's germline CDR1 is LNHDA and CDR2 SQIVND (reference sequence). CDR3 coding DNA: TGTGCCAGTAGTTGGGGGGGCGCGAGCAATCAGCCCCAGCATTTT. This codes for CASSWGGASNQPQHF. The full variable domain, with the rest looked up from reference TRBV19 and TRBJ1-5, is DGGITQSPKYLFRKEGQNVTLSCEQNLNHDAMYWYRQDPGQGLRLIYYSQIVNDFQKGDIAEGYSVSREKKESFPLTVTSAQKNPTAFYLCASSWGGASNQPQHFGDGTRLSIL.

The rearrangement links TRBV7-9 to TRBJ1-5; a weak D match, TRBD1 (5 bases). CDR1 is SEHNR and CDR2 is FQNEAQ in the germline V gene (reference sequence). The length of the CDR3 is 17 residues. V was clipped by 0 bases and J by 7 bases, with 19 bases between them. The CDR3 here is CASSLAAGGESQQPQHF. DNA for the CDR3: TGTGCCAGCAGCTTAGCCGCCGGGGGGGAGAGTCAACAGCCCCAGCATTTT.

V and J are TRBV30 and TRBJ2-7; D gene uncertain. In germline, CDR1 is GTSNPN, CDR2 SVGIG (reference sequence). V was shortened by 3 bases and J by 2 bases, with 11 bases between the two germline ends. CDR3 length: 13 amino acids. As DNA, the CDR3 is TGTGCCTGGAGGACGACTGGTACCTACGAGCAGTACTTC. Translating it yields CAWRTTGTYEQYF. The full variable domain, with the rest looked up from reference TRBV30 and TRBJ2-7, is SQTIHQWPATLVQPVGSPLSLECTVEGTSNPNLYWYRQAAGRGLQLLFYSVGIGQISSEVPQNLSASRPQDRQFILSSKKLLLSDSGFYLCAWRTTGTYEQYFGPGTRLTVT.

V and J are TRBV30 and TRBJ1-6, with D tentatively TRBD1 (6 bases). Germline-derived CDR1 and CDR2 are GTSNPN and SVGIG (reference sequence). This CDR3 spans 16 amino acids. V gave up 4 bases and J gave up 3 bases, with 16 bases separating them. CDR3 sequence reads: CAWTLGGGIYNSPLHF. CDR3 nucleotide sequence: TGTGCCTGGACCCTAGGGGGGGGGATCTATAATTCACCCCTCCACTTT.

The J gene is TRBJ1-1, the V gene TRBV18; TRBD1 aligns across 7 bases. This CDR3 region has 16 residues. The V gene's germline CDR1 is KGHSH and CDR2 LQKENI. V lost 3 bases, J lost 1 base, and 8 bases stayed unmatched. The DNA of the CDR3 is TGTGCCAGCTCACCTCTCCGGACAGGACCGAACACTGAAGCTTTCTTT. The encoded protein is CASSPLRTGPNTEAFF.

This chain joins TRBV28 and TRBJ1-2; the D is unclear. Germline V gene data show CDR1 as MDHEN and CDR2 as SYDVKM. V lost 4 bases and J lost 8, with 14 bases in between. This CDR3 has 13 residues. The CDR3 DNA sequence: TGTGCCAGCAGTTCCCGACTGTATGAAGGCTACACCTTC. It yields the protein CASSSRLYEGYTF.

The V gene is TRBV7-8, the J gene TRBJ2-7; 8 bases map to TRBD1. Germline V gene lookup returns CDR1 SGHVS and CDR2 FQNEAQ. CDR3 length equals 14 residues. Trimming at V came to 3 bases and at J to 2 bases, leaving 3 bases not matched to a gene. This CDR3 reads CASSFYRGTYEQYF. The CDR3 nucleotides are TGTGCCAGCAGCTTCTACAGGGGGACCTACGAGCAGTACTTC.

The rearrangement joins TRBV7-9 to TRBJ1-2; no clear D gene. The V end was cut by 1 base, the J end by 6 bases, with 6 bases between. This CDR3 is built from 12 residues. CDR1 SEHNR and CDR2 FQNEAQ come from the germline V gene (reference sequence). CDR3 loop: CASSLGPDGYTF. DNA for the CDR3: TGTGCCAGCAGCTTAGGCCCGGATGGCTACACCTTC.

The chain carries TRBV12-3 or TRBV12-4 and TRBJ2-3; D not resolved. CDR3 size: 13 residues. V was trimmed by 4 bases and J by 5 bases, leaving 10 bases between them. The CDR3 spells CASSWAARDTQYF. The CDR3 DNA follows: TGTGCCAGCAGTTGGGCAGCAAGAGATACGCAGTATTTT.

DNA of the CDR3: TGTGCCACCAGTGATAGGGGACAGGGGACCGGGGAGCTGTTTTTT. Translated: CATSDRGQGTGELFF. The rearrangement links TRBV24-1 to TRBJ2-2; 10 nucleotides align to TRBD1. Germline V CDR1 and CDR2: KGHDR, SFDVKD. V shed 3 bases, J shed 5 bases, and the junction held 2 bases outside the gene matches. The CDR3 is 15 amino acids.

The V gene is TRBV5-1, the J gene TRBJ2-1; the match to TRBD2 covers 7 bases. The CDR3 is 15 amino acids. From germline, CDR1 is SGHRS and CDR2 YFSETQ. Germline trimming cut 0 bases from V and 1 base from J; bases unmatched to any gene: 1. The CDR3 DNA reads TGCGCCAGCAGCTTGGAAGCGGGGTCCTACAATGAGCAGTTCTTC. Amino acids: CASSLEAGSYNEQFF.

This chain links TRBV30 with TRBJ1-1; TRBD1 matches at 10 bases. V trimming: 5 bases; J trimming: 6 bases; junction bases outside the gene matches: 9. The CDR3 loop spans 14 amino acids. CDR1 GTSNPN and CDR2 SVGIG come from the germline V gene (reference sequence). The DNA of the CDR3 is TGTGCCTGGGACAGGGGGCGCTTCGTTGCTGAAGCTTTCTTT. Translating gives CAWDRGRFVAEAFF.

The CDR3 DNA reads as TGTGCCAGCAGTTCCAATGAGGCCATAAATCAGCCCCAGCATTTT. Translated, it gives CASSSNEAINQPQHF. The V gene is TRBV27, the J gene TRBJ1-5, with D unresolved. CDR1 and CDR2 (germline): MNHEY, SMNVEV (reference sequence). V lost 4 bases, J lost 4 bases, and 14 bases lay in between. This CDR3 region has 15 residues.

The rearrangement joins TRBV7-9 to TRBJ2-7; 12 bases are shared with TRBD2. The V gene end was trimmed by 1 base and the J gene end by 6 bases; junction bases not matched to a gene: 7. The CDR3 is made up of 16 amino acids. Looked up from germline, CDR1 is SEHNR and CDR2 is FQNEAQ (reference sequence). In DNA form, the CDR3 reads TGTGCCAGCAGCTTAGGGCTAGCGGGAGGGATCTCCGAGCAGTACTTC. It encodes CASSLGLAGGISEQYF.

The chain links TRBV4-1 to TRBJ2-4; D not resolved. Germline assignment: CDR1 MGHRA and CDR2 YSYEKL. There are 15 residues in the CDR3. Trimming shortened V by 4 bases and J by 0 bases, and 10 bases separated the two germline ends. As DNA, the CDR3 is TGCGCCAGCAGCCCCCTTGGGCTAGCCAAAAACATTCAGTACTTC. Residues: CASSPLGLAKNIQYF.

The chain uses TRBV14 and TRBJ2-1, with a weak D call TRBD1 (6 bases). Germline V gene sequence: CDR1 SGHDN, CDR2 FVKESK. The CDR3 has 16 residues. V was pared by 4 bases and J by 4 bases, with 17 bases between. The DNA for the CDR3 is TGTGCCAGCAGCCGCCTCGGGACACGCCGATACAATGAGCAGTTCTTC. Translating it yields CASSRLGTRRYNEQFF.

The rearrangement joins TRBV29-1 to TRBJ1-3; D not resolved. The germline V gene encodes CDR1 SQVTM and CDR2 ANQGSEA. Trimming removed 4 bases from V and 2 bases from J, with 6 bases in between. This CDR3 has 12 residues. This CDR3 reads CSVGAAGNTIYF. The CDR3 bases are TGCAGCGTTGGTGCAGCTGGAAACACCATATATTTT.

This clone turned up a few times. The chain recombines TRBV19 with TRBJ1-4; 8 bases match TRBD1. Germline trimming cut 5 bases from V and 8 bases from J; bases unmatched to any gene: 7. Germline V gene sequence: CDR1 LNHDA, CDR2 SQIVND (reference sequence). The CDR3 covers 14 residues. The CDR3 loop reads CASSVGQATEKLFF. CDR3 nucleotide sequence: TGTGCCAGTAGTGTGGGACAGGCAACGGAAAAACTGTTTTTT.

The chain carries TRBV4-1 and TRBJ2-1; 8 bases line up with TRBD2. V shed 1 base, J shed 3 bases, and the junction held 2 bases outside the gene matches. CDR3 length: 15 amino acids. Per germline, CDR1 MGHRA and CDR2 YSYEKL. The CDR3 spells CASSQGSGDYNEQFF. In DNA, the CDR3 is TGCGCCAGCAGCCAAGGTAGCGGGGACTACAATGAGCAGTTCTTC.